This T cell receptor beta chain was recorded in a study of T-cell memory formation after mild COVID-19. Study results and caveats: Those CD4+ clones that contracted were mainly in CM and EM (CD8+ ones in EMRA). Day 15 to 85 contracting clones showed balanced CD4/CD8; later expanders leaned CD4+.

The germline gives CDR1 SGHTA, CDR2 FQGNSA. The CDR3 is 16 amino acids. After removal of 4 bases from V and 1 base from J, the junction contained 4 bases not matched to a gene. A remark on this clonotype: As yet, its antigen is unknown.

TCRdb analysed the 5' RACE reads with MiXCR anew, one entry per CDR3 protein. Of around 200,000 distinct CDR3 sequences in the sample, about 21% were seen once. The sample taken for sequencing was PBMCs or a T cell subset sorted from them (not recorded which). The chain employs TRBV7-2 and TRBJ2-7, with 13 bases lining up with TRBD2. The sequence came from an adult woman who had mild COVID-19 (a few samples of this study predate the infection). Cell type and time point are not known. CDR3 in amino acids: CASSSGLAGVSYEQYF. CDR3 sequence (DNA): TGTGCCAGCAGCTCTGGACTAGCGGGAGTTTCCTACGAGCAGTACTTC.